The rows below give T cell receptor beta chains drawn from one sample of a study of blood T cells in healthy people across ages. TCRdb passed the 5' RACE reads through MiXCR, listing each CDR3 protein once. The sample holds some 900,000 distinct CDR3 sequences, 45% to 50% seen once. Sequenced: blood. The receptor source for this set is a man younger than 45 in good health. Each CDR3 is given with its conserved first and last residue. A D gene is named only where the DNA matches it firmly. Expanded clones get a size class; other rows say once, few or many, or leave the size out.

V	J	D	size	CDR3	DNA
TRBV7-2	TRBJ1-2	.	many	CASSLVGNYGYTF	TGTGCCAGCAGCTTAGTCGGAAACTATGGCTACACCTTC
TRBV7-3	TRBJ2-1	.	.	CASSLRGAGASYNEQFF	TGTGCCAGCAGCCTCCGTGGGGCGGGGGCCTCCTATAATGAGCAGTTCTTC
TRBV30	TRBJ1-6	TRBD1	.	CAWSPGTGHSPLHF	TGTGCCTGGAGTCCCGGGACAGGGCATTCACCCCTCCACTTT
TRBV6-2/TRBV6-3	TRBJ2-1	.	.	CASSYVSEQFF	TGTGCCAGCAGTTACGTATCTGAGCAGTTCTTC
TRBV18	TRBJ2-7	.	.	CASSPSGFYEQYF	TGTGCCAGCTCACCATCTGGTTTCTACGAGCAGTACTTC
TRBV5-1	TRBJ2-1	TRBD1	once	CASSPPGTGAYNEQFF	TGCGCCAGCAGCCCTCCAGGGACAGGGGCCTACAATGAGCAGTTCTTC
TRBV6-6	TRBJ2-5	.	.	CATTGPETQYF	TGTGCCACCACGGGGCCGGAGACCCAGTACTTC
TRBV5-1	TRBJ2-1	.	.	CASSLDLVGQFF	TGCGCCAGCAGCTTGGACTTGGTCGGGCAGTTCTTC
TRBV4-3	TRBJ2-2	.	.	CASSQMTGTGELFF	TGCGCCAGCAGCCAAATGACGGGAACCGGGGAGCTGTTTTTT
TRBV9	TRBJ2-3	TRBD2	few	CASSVRSGGSLADTQYF	TGTGCCAGCAGCGTAAGGAGCGGGGGCTCGTTGGCAGATACGCAGTATTTT